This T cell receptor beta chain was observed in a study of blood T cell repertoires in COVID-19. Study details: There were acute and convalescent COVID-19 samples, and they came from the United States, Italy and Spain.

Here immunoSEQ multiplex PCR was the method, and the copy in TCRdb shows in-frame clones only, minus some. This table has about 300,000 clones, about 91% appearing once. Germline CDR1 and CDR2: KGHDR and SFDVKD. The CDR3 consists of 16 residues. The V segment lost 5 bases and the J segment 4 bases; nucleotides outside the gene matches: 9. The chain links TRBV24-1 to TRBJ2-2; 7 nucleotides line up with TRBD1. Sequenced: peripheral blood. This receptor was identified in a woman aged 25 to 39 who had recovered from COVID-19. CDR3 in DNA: TGTGCCACCAGTGCCAACGGGGACAGCAGCACCGGGGAGCTGTTTTTT. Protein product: CATSANGDSSTGELFF.